One and the same sample provided the 31 T cell receptor beta chains below, sequenced in a study of OX40 agonist ivuxolimab in advanced cancers. Sequenced by immunoSEQ multiplex PCR; TCRdb stores in-frame clones only, minus some. In the table there are some 50,000 clones, roughly nine tenths of which are singletons. The sample was CD4+ or CD8+ T cells sorted from blood, taken in a trial of the OX40 agonist ivuxolimab. Receptors originate from an adult with an advanced solid tumor such as melanoma, head and neck, liver or kidney cancer.

The V and J genes are TRBV9 and TRBJ2-3; possibly TRBD1 or TRBD2 for D (5 bases each). V gave up 3 bases and J gave up 0 bases, with 11 bases separating them. This CDR3 has 15 residues. CDR1 and CDR2 from the germline V gene are SGDLS and YYNGEE. The DNA for the CDR3 is TGTGCCAGCAGCGGGGGGATTTCAAGCACAGATACGCAGTATTTT. Translated: CASSGGISSTDTQYF.

The V and J genes are TRBV4-1 and TRBJ1-1, with 7 nucleotides matching TRBD1. The V gene end was trimmed by 4 bases and the J gene end by 1 base; junction bases not matched to a gene: 3. Germline CDR1 reads MGHRA; CDR2 reads YSYEKL. CDR3 size: 14 residues. The CDR3, as DNA: TGCGCCAGCAGCCGGGGACAGCAGAACACTGAAGCTTTCTTT. As protein: CASSRGQQNTEAFF.

The genes are TRBV4-3 and TRBJ2-3; D gene ambiguous. The CDR3 is made up of 15 amino acids. The V end was cut by 4 bases, the J end by 0 bases, with 11 bases between. Germline CDR1 reads LGHNA; CDR2 reads YSLEER. CDR3 DNA sequence: TGCGCCAGCAGCCCTCAAGTTTGGAGCACAGATACGCAGTATTTT. This translates into CASSPQVWSTDTQYF.

This clone came up once. The chain recombines TRBV28 with TRBJ2-2; 8 nucleotides line up with TRBD1. The CDR3 has 15 amino acids. Germline V lookup: CDR1 MDHEN, CDR2 SYDVKM. Germline trimming cut 5 bases from V and 2 bases from J; bases unmatched to any gene: 4. In nucleotides, the CDR3 is TGTGCCAGCAGTCAGACAGGGGTCAACACCGGGGAGCTGTTTTTT. The encoded protein is CASSQTGVNTGELFF.

V usage is TRBV6-5 and J usage is TRBJ1-2; D not certain. V was cut by 0 bases and J by 0 bases, with 11 bases left in between. In germline, CDR1 is MNHEY, CDR2 SVGAGI. This CDR3 spans 16 amino acids. CDR3 coding DNA: TGTGCCAGCAGTTACTCCGGGCAGAGAGCTAACTATGGCTACACCTTC. Protein: CASSYSGQRANYGYTF.

The chain combines TRBV2 with TRBJ2-1, with a tentative D call TRBD2 (6 bases). Between the trimmed V and J ends, which lost 4 bases and 9 bases, there was a span of 7 bases. The CDR3 loop spans 11 amino acids. Germline lookup yields CDR1 SNHLY and CDR2 FYNNEI. The CDR3 nucleotides are TGTGCCAGCAGTGCGGGAGCTGAGCAGTTCTTC. Translated: CASSAGAEQFF.

CDR3 DNA sequence: TGTGCCAGCAGCTTAGAACTAGCGGGAAACCATAACAATGAGCAGTTCTTC. Residues: CASSLELAGNHNNEQFF. The chain recombines TRBV13 with TRBJ2-1; 10 bases line up with TRBD2. The CDR3 runs 17 residues. The germline V gene has CDR1 PRHDT and CDR2 FYEKMQ (reference sequence). The J segment lost 5 bases and the V segment lost 1 base, leaving 8 bases of the junction unmatched. Looking up the rest from reference TRBV13 and TRBJ2-1 gives the full variable domain: AAGVIQSPRHLIKEKRETATLKCYPIPRHDTVYWYQQGPGQDPQFLISFYEKMQSDKGSIPDRFSAQQFSDYHSELNMSSLELGDSALYFCASSLELAGNHNNEQFFGPGTRLTVL.

The rearrangement joins TRBV6-5 to TRBJ1-1; no clear D. This CDR3 has 13 amino acids. The germline V and J ends were trimmed by 7 bases and 1 base, with 10 bases remaining between them. Germline CDR1 MNHEY, CDR2 SVGAGI. DNA of the CDR3: TGTGCCAGCATCAGTTCCGCGAACACTGAAGCTTTCTTT. Its protein product is CASISSANTEAFF.

This chain connects TRBV7-2 to TRBJ2-2; TRBD2 aligns across 10 bases. Germline V gene data show CDR1 as SGHTA and CDR2 as FQGNSA. The CDR3 length is 15 residues. Trimming at V came to 7 bases and at J to 4 bases, leaving 6 bases not matched to a gene. CDR3 in DNA: TGTGCCAGCATCCTAGCGGGGGCCTTCACCGGGGAGCTGTTTTTT. Translation: CASILAGAFTGELFF.

Remarks on this clone: Compared with germline, one end of the junction differs, possibly owing to a read error. The J gene is TRBJ2-1, the V gene TRBV4-1; TRBD2 agrees at 7 bases. The germline CDR1 and CDR2 sequences are MGHRA and YSYEKL. The CDR3 extends over 16 amino acids. CDR3 nucleotides: TGCGCCAGCAGACAAGCTAGCGGCGTTATCTACAATGAGCAGTTCTTC. Residues: CASRQASGVIYNEQFF.

The V and J genes are TRBV7-8 and TRBJ2-1, with 7 bases identical to TRBD1. V shed 1 base, J shed 2 bases, and the junction held 5 bases outside the gene matches. Germline CDR1 and CDR2: SGHVS and FQNEAQ. This CDR3 region has 16 residues. The CDR3 DNA reads TGTGCCAGCAGCTTAGGCCGGGACAGACCCTACAATGAGCAGTTCTTC. It translates to CASSLGRDRPYNEQFF.

The chain has TRBV6-1 and TRBJ1-5, with TRBD1 matching over 7 bases. Per the germline V gene, CDR1 is MNHNS and CDR2 is SASEGT. V lost 2 bases to trimming and J lost 7 bases; unmatched junction nucleotides: 14. The CDR3 extends over 17 amino acids. CDR3 sequence reads: CASSEYGVSQGEQPQHF. CDR3 coding DNA: TGTGCCAGCAGTGAATATGGGGTTAGCCAGGGGGAGCAGCCCCAGCATTTT.

The chain recombines TRBV5-4 with TRBJ1-2; perhaps TRBD1 as D (5 bases). V lost 4 bases to trimming and J lost 2 bases, with 18 bases between them. Germline CDR1 reads SGHNT; CDR2 reads YYREEE (reference sequence). CDR3 size: 16 residues. CDR3 region: CASSHGTNEVNYGYTF. The DNA of the CDR3 is TGTGCCAGCAGCCATGGGACGAACGAGGTAAACTATGGCTACACCTTC.

The rearrangement uses TRBV5-4 and TRBJ2-3; the D is unclear. Trimming stripped 1 base from V and 2 bases from J, with 11 bases between. Germline lookup yields CDR1 SGHNT and CDR2 YYREEE (reference sequence). The CDR3 is made up of 15 amino acids. The CDR3 here is CASSLLLQDTDTQYF. For the CDR3, the DNA is TGTGCCAGCAGCTTGCTTCTCCAGGACACAGATACGCAGTATTTT.

The chain recombines TRBV4-1 with TRBJ1-2; 7 bases line up with TRBD1. Germline V gene data show CDR1 as MGHRA and CDR2 as YSYEKL. This CDR3 is built from 16 residues. The V gene end was trimmed by 4 bases and the J gene end by 5 bases; junction bases not matched to a gene: 13. The CDR3, as DNA: TGCGCCAGCAGCCGCGAAAGGAGACAGGGTGGGTATGGCTACACCTTC. Translating gives CASSRERRQGGYGYTF.

The chain recombines TRBV5-8 with TRBJ2-3; 9 nucleotides match TRBD2. The ends lost 4 bases at V and 2 bases at J; junction bases unmatched: 5. The germline V gene has CDR1 SGHTS and CDR2 YDEGEE. The CDR3 is made up of 15 amino acids. CDR3 protein: CASSPGTSNTDTQYF. As DNA, the CDR3 is TGTGCCAGCAGCCCGGGGACTAGCAACACAGATACGCAGTATTTT.

The rearrangement links TRBV7-9 to TRBJ2-5, with a weak D call TRBD1 (5 bases). The germline V and J ends were trimmed by 1 base and 1 base, with 19 bases remaining between them. CDR1 and CDR2 (germline): SEHNR, FQNEAQ (reference sequence). The CDR3 is 18 residues long. The CDR3 is CASSLEGRMQTAQETQYF. CDR3 DNA sequence: TGTGCCAGCAGCTTAGAGGGAAGAATGCAGACAGCCCAAGAGACCCAGTACTTC. Together with reference TRBV7-9 and TRBJ2-5, the CDR3 gives the full variable domain: DTGVSQNPRHKITKRGQNVTFRCDPISEHNRLYWYRQTLGQGPEFLTYFQNEAQLEKSRLLSDRFSAERPKGSFSTLEIQRTEQGDSAMYLCASSLEGRMQTAQETQYFGPGTRLLVL.

The genes are TRBV30 and TRBJ1-5, with D hard to call. Deletions cut 0 bases from V and 4 bases from J, with 7 bases between. Germline-derived CDR1 and CDR2 are GTSNPN and SVGIG (reference sequence). The CDR3 has 13 amino acids. CDR3 region: CAWSVGANQPQHF. The CDR3 bases are TGTGCCTGGAGTGTAGGCGCAAATCAGCCCCAGCATTTT.

The chain links TRBV5-5 to TRBJ1-4, with 8 bases aligning to TRBD1. J lost 6 bases, V lost 2 bases, and 3 bases had no gene match. The CDR3 contains 14 residues. The germline gives CDR1 SGHKS, CDR2 YYEKEE (reference sequence). CDR3 nucleotide sequence: TGTGCCAGCAGCTTCGGGACAGGTCATGAAAAACTGTTTTTT. This codes for CASSFGTGHEKLFF.

The chain joins TRBV11-3 to TRBJ2-3, with 11 bases fitting TRBD2. Per the germline V gene, CDR1 is SGHNT and CDR2 is YENEEA. V lost 5 bases, J lost 3 bases, and 7 bases stayed unmatched. This CDR3 has 16 residues. CDR3 DNA: TGTGCCAGCAGCCGCCGACTAGCGGGGAGGACAGATACGCAGTATTTT. The encoded protein is CASSRRLAGRTDTQYF.

The chain employs TRBV7-9 and TRBJ1-2; no clear D. The V gene's germline CDR1 is SEHNR and CDR2 FQNEAQ (reference sequence). The CDR3 has 15 residues. Trimming removed 2 bases at V and 8 bases at J, with 18 bases between. As DNA, the CDR3 is TGTGCCAGCAGCTTATCACAATTCGGGGAGGGCGGCTACACCTTC. Translation: CASSLSQFGEGGYTF.

The rearrangement joins TRBV4-1 to TRBJ2-3; D perhaps matches TRBD2 (5 bases). Per germline, CDR1 MGHRA and CDR2 YSYEKL. The V and J ends lost 4 bases and 1 base respectively, with 12 bases between them. The CDR3 has 15 residues. In nucleotides, the CDR3 is TGCGCCAGCAGCCGCGGGCCTCCGGGCACAGATACGCAGTATTTT. Translated: CASSRGPPGTDTQYF.

The gene calls are TRBV7-8 and TRBJ1-2; unclear D gene. The germline V and J ends were trimmed by 4 bases and 0 bases, with 12 bases remaining between them. There are 15 residues in the CDR3. The germline CDR1 and CDR2 sequences are SGHVS and FQNEAQ. Written as DNA, the CDR3 is TGTGCCAGCAGCTCCTTGCCGTTGGCTAACTATGGCTACACCTTC. Protein: CASSSLPLANYGYTF.

This clone was seen just once. The rearrangement joins TRBV5-1 to TRBJ2-5, with D perhaps matching TRBD1 (6 bases). This CDR3 comprises 14 residues. Germline V gene lookup returns CDR1 SGHRS and CDR2 YFSETQ. Deletions cut 0 bases from V and 3 bases from J, with 9 bases between. The CDR3 DNA sequence: TGCGCCAGCAGCTTGGTGACAGGCGAAGAGACCCAGTACTTC. Translation gives CASSLVTGEETQYF.

J is TRBJ2-3 and V is TRBV29-1, with 7 bases fitting TRBD2. The germline V gene has CDR1 SQVTM and CDR2 ANQGSEA. The CDR3 contains 15 residues. Unmatched junction bases numbered 8, after V lost 4 bases and J lost 1 base. This CDR3 reads CSVGGAGDGTDTQYF. The CDR3 DNA reads TGCAGCGTTGGCGGTGCGGGAGACGGCACAGATACGCAGTATTTT.

This rearrangement joins TRBV30 to TRBJ2-7, with 8 bases lining up with TRBD1. V lost 3 bases and J lost 0; bases outside the gene matches: 19. Germline V lookup: CDR1 GTSNPN, CDR2 SVGIG (reference sequence). The CDR3 spans 19 residues. The CDR3 loop is CAWRKEWQWDRSDSYEQYF. DNA of the CDR3: TGTGCCTGGAGGAAGGAATGGCAATGGGACAGGTCCGACTCCTACGAGCAGTACTTC.

This chain links TRBV6-5 with TRBJ1-2; unclear D gene. The CDR3 is made up of 14 amino acids. V was shortened by 5 bases and J by 3 bases, with 13 bases between the two germline ends. Germline V CDR1 and CDR2: MNHEY, SVGAGI. The CDR3 protein is CASSAGPGDYGYTF. CDR3 DNA sequence: TGTGCCAGCAGTGCCGGACCCGGGGACTATGGCTACACCTTC.

The J gene is TRBJ1-1, the V gene TRBV4-2, with TRBD1 as a possible D gene (5 bases). This CDR3 has 16 amino acids. Germline CDR1 is LGHNA and CDR2 is YNFKEQ. V was trimmed by 0 bases and J by 2 bases, leaving 13 bases between them. The CDR3 sequence is CASSQEGDLLNTEAFF. DNA of the CDR3: TGTGCCAGCAGCCAAGAGGGGGACCTCCTCAACACTGAAGCTTTCTTT.

About this clone: A junction end diverges from the germline sequence, so it may reflect a read error. The V call is TRBV7-7, the J call TRBJ2-5, with D hard to call. The V gene's germline CDR1 is SSHAT and CDR2 FNYEAQ (reference sequence). CDR3 length: 13 amino acids. The CDR3: CASSTRDQETQYF. The CDR3 bases are TGTGCTAGCAGCACCCGGGACCAAGAGACCCAGTACTTC.

The genes are TRBV11-2 and TRBJ1-1, with 8 bases that match TRBD1. The CDR3 spans 14 residues. In germline, CDR1 is SGHAT, CDR2 FQNNGV. Losses at the gene ends were 3 bases for V and 3 bases for J; bases not matched to a gene: 3. CDR3 nucleotide sequence: TGTGCCAGCAGCTTCACAGGGGGAGACACTGAAGCTTTCTTT. Amino acids: CASSFTGGDTEAFF.

The rearrangement uses TRBV5-1 and TRBJ2-5; TRBD1 aligns across 8 bases. This CDR3 comprises 16 residues. CDR1 is SGHRS and CDR2 is YFSETQ in the germline V gene. V shed 0 bases, J shed 5 bases, and the junction held 9 bases outside the gene matches. The CDR3 sequence is CASSLAATGVAETQYF. CDR3 nucleotides: TGCGCCAGCAGCTTGGCCGCGACAGGGGTAGCGGAGACCCAGTACTTC.